This is a list of T cell receptor beta chains from one sample in a study of blood T cell repertoires in COVID-19. Method: immunoSEQ multiplex PCR; TCRdb's copy keeps in-frame clones and lacks some. The top ten hold about 4.1% of the sample, which has around 200,000 clones, under 90% seen once. The specimen sequenced was peripheral blood. The receptors were gathered from a man aged 45 to 65 with acute or convalescent COVID-19. Both conserved end residues are part of each CDR3. A D gene is named only where the DNA matches it firmly. The listing skips clone size in some rows; elsewhere it reads once, few, many or a size class.

V: TRBV18
J: TRBJ1-2
D: .
length: 15
size: .
DNA: TGTGCCAGCTCACCCTCCCGGGGGGTTAACTATGGCTACACCTTC
CDR3: CASSPSRGVNYGYTF

V: TRBV7-9
J: TRBJ1-6
D: .
length: 16
size: .
DNA: TGTGCCAGCAGCTTATGGGGGAGGTCTCGTAATTCACCCCTCCACTTT
CDR3: CASSLWGRSRNSPLHF

V: TRBV27
J: TRBJ1-1
D: .
length: 13
size: .
DNA: TGTGCCAGCAGTCCAGACCAGGGGACTGAAGCTTTCTTT
CDR3: CASSPDQGTEAFF

V: TRBV18
J: TRBJ1-6
D: .
length: 15
size: .
DNA: TGTGCCAGCTCACGGGATGCTGGGGCTAATTCACCCCTCCACTTT
CDR3: CASSRDAGANSPLHF

V: TRBV19
J: TRBJ2-2
D: .
length: 15
size: .
DNA: TGTGCCAGTAGTATTAGAGATTCGAACACCGGGGAGCTGTTTTTT
CDR3: CASSIRDSNTGELFF

V: TRBV29-1
J: TRBJ1-2
D: .
length: 12
size: .
DNA: TGCAGCGTTGCGACAGGAGCCTATGGCTACACCTTC
CDR3: CSVATGAYGYTF

V: TRBV2
J: TRBJ2-2
D: TRBD1
length: 16
size: .
DNA: TGTGCCAGCAGGGTGGGACAGGCCCCCAACACCGGGGAGCTGTTTTTT
CDR3: CASRVGQAPNTGELFF

V: TRBV7-8
J: TRBJ1-2
D: TRBD1
length: 14
size: .
DNA: TGTGCCAGCAGCAGTCGGGACAGGCGGCGGGGCTACACCTTC
CDR3: CASSSRDRRRGYTF

V: TRBV12-3/TRBV12-4
J: TRBJ1-1
D: .
length: 13
size: .
DNA: TGTGCCAGCAGTCTATACAGGGACACTGAAGCTTTCTTT
CDR3: CASSLYRDTEAFF

V: TRBV27
J: TRBJ1-2
D: .
length: 13
size: .
DNA: TGTGCCAGCAGCCTAAGTCGGGACTATGGCTACACCTTC
CDR3: CASSLSRDYGYTF

V: TRBV4-1
J: TRBJ1-4
D: .
length: 13
size: once
DNA: TGCGCCAGCAGCCCCAGGGGCGGGGAAAAACTGTTTTTT
CDR3: CASSPRGGEKLFF

V: TRBV19
J: TRBJ2-4
D: TRBD2
length: 13
size: .
DNA: TGTGCCTCCGGGGGGGCAGCCAAAAACATTCAGTACTTC
CDR3: CASGGAAKNIQYF

V: TRBV10-3
J: TRBJ2-2
D: TRBD2
length: 16
size: .
DNA: TGTGCCATCAGTGATTACCCCGGGGGGGCCGCCGGGGAGCTGTTTTTT
CDR3: CAISDYPGGAAGELFF

V: TRBV16
J: TRBJ1-5
D: .
length: 15
size: .
DNA: TGTGCCAGCAGCTACGAGTGGTCGAGCAATCAGCCCCAGCATTTT
CDR3: CASSYEWSSNQPQHF

V: TRBV7-2
J: TRBJ1-6
D: .
length: 16
size: .
DNA: TGTGCCAGCAGCGCCAGGTTAAGCTCCTATAATTCACCCCTCCACTTT
CDR3: CASSARLSSYNSPLHF

V: TRBV29-1
J: TRBJ1-1
D: TRBD1
length: 15
size: .
DNA: TGCAGCGTTGAGCCGGGACAGGGAACCTTTAGTGAAGCTTTCTTT
CDR3: CSVEPGQGTFSEAFF

V: TRBV18
J: TRBJ1-2
D: .
length: 17
size: .
DNA: TGTGCCAGCTCACCGTCCGGCACGTTCGGGACTAACTATGGCTACACCTTC
CDR3: CASSPSGTFGTNYGYTF

V: TRBV30
J: TRBJ2-6
D: .
length: 14
size: .
DNA: TGTGCCTGGAGTGTACTTGCTGGGGCCAACGTCCTGACTTTC
CDR3: CAWSVLAGANVLTF

V: TRBV29-1
J: TRBJ1-4
D: .
length: 17
size: .
DNA: TGCAGCGTCAAGGCGGGAGGTTCGCTTGCAACTAATGAAAAACTGTTTTTT
CDR3: CSVKAGGSLATNEKLFF

V: TRBV5-4
J: TRBJ2-7
D: TRBD1
length: 14
size: .
DNA: TGTGCCAGCAGCAGGGGACAGGGGTTTATCGAGCAGTACTTC
CDR3: CASSRGQGFIEQYF

V: TRBV7-9
J: TRBJ1-1
D: TRBD1
length: 15
size: .
DNA: TGTGCCAGCAGCTCTGTTGGGACAGGGAGGACTGAAGCTTTCTTT
CDR3: CASSSVGTGRTEAFF

V: TRBV5-1
J: TRBJ2-2
D: TRBD2
length: 16
size: .
DNA: TGCGCCAGCAGCTTGGACCTAGCGGGGGGAACCGGGGAGCTGTTTTTT
CDR3: CASSLDLAGGTGELFF

V: TRBV24-1
J: TRBJ2-1
D: TRBD1
length: 16
size: .
DNA: TGTGCCACCAGTGACCCCGGACAGGGGGGAGATGTTGAGCAGTTCTTC
CDR3: CATSDPGQGGDVEQFF

V: TRBV6-5
J: TRBJ1-5
D: TRBD1
length: 15
size: .
DNA: TGTGCCAGCAGTCCGGGACAGGCTTTGGTTACGCCCCAGCATTTT
CDR3: CASSPGQALVTPQHF

V: TRBV6-1
J: TRBJ1-1
D: .
length: 14
size: .
DNA: TGTGCCAGCAGTGAAGCCCCCTTGAACACTGAAGCTTTCTTT
CDR3: CASSEAPLNTEAFF

V: TRBV6-5
J: TRBJ2-7
D: .
length: 16
size: .
DNA: TGTGCCAGCAGTTACTCGGGCCGGGACAACTTCTACGAGCAGTACTTC
CDR3: CASSYSGRDNFYEQYF

V: TRBV19
J: TRBJ2-5
D: TRBD2
length: 14
size: .
DNA: TGTGCCAGTAAGCCTAGCGGGAGCCAAGAGACCCAGTACTTC
CDR3: CASKPSGSQETQYF

V: TRBV10-2
J: TRBJ2-5
D: .
length: 15
size: .
DNA: TGCGCCAGCAGTGAGCAGCGACTACCGATAGAGACCCAGTACTTC
CDR3: CASSEQRLPIETQYF